This T cell receptor (beta chain) was retrieved from a study of PD-1 blockade in mismatch repair-deficient tumors. Study summary: All were previously treated, progressing patients with some twelve mismatch repair-deficient cancer types. Study-wide points: Tumor-resident clones, often undetectable pretreatment in blood, expanded then contracted after pembrolizumab.

Generated by immunoSEQ multiplex PCR, the TCRdb table keeps only in-frame clones and is missing some. The top ten clones hold approximately 13% of a sample with 100,000 to 150,000 clones, 70% to 90% of them seen once. Mismatch repair deficiency was confirmed in all patients, by PCR or immunohistochemistry. TCR sequencing covered a few patients who responded to pembrolizumab. This clone was found once. Its target is not known. CDR3 length: 17 amino acids. Germline V gene lookup returns CDR1 SGHRS and CDR2 YFSETQ. Trimming stripped 0 bases from V and 0 bases from J, with 13 bases between. Sequences were derived from peripheral blood, sampled 44 weeks after starting pembrolizumab. V gene TRBV5-1 combines with J gene TRBJ2-1; D is unclear. This clonotype was obtained from an adult with mismatch repair-deficient cancer. CDR3 sequence reads: CASSLGFHSSSYNEQFF. In DNA form, the CDR3 reads TGCGCCAGCAGCTTGGGTTTTCACTCAAGCTCCTACAATGAGCAGTTCTTC.